This T cell receptor (beta chain) was retrieved from a study of blood T cell repertoires in COVID-19. In the study overall: Material from acute and convalescent COVID-19 was sourced from the United States, Italy and Spain. Sources were T cells, B-cell-depleted T cells, or PBMCs; the material itself was cDNA or gDNA.

From germline, CDR1 is SGHVS and CDR2 FQNEAQ. V was shortened by 5 bases and J by 5 bases, with 19 bases between the two germline ends. The CDR3 has 16 amino acids. Per the original data handling: Reference gene primers were amplified, and this amplification served to estimate nucleated cell counts. Only in-frame clones appear in the TCRdb table, and some are missing; sequencing was by immunoSEQ multiplex PCR. V and J calls and clone size come straight from that table; D and trimming were deduced from the DNA. The sample comprises about 210,000 clones, approximately 84% of which are singletons, and roughly 5% rests with the top ten.

This TCR came from a woman over 75 with acute or convalescent COVID-19. The chain couples TRBV7-8 to TRBJ1-5, with D possibly TRBD1 on 6 matching bases. Source material: peripheral blood. CDR3 residues: CASSPLPGVIDQPQHF. The CDR3 DNA follows: TGTGCCAGCAGCCCCCTCCCAGGGGTTATAGATCAGCCCCAGCATTTT.